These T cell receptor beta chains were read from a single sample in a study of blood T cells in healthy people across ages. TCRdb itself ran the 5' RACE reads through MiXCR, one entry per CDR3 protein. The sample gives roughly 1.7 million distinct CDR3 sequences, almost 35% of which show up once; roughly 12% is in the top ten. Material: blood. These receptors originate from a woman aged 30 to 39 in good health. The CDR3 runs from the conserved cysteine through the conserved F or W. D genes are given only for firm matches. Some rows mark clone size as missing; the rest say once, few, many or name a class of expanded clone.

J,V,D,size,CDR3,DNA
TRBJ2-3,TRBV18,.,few,CASSPVIGVEGDTQYF,TGTGCCAGCTCACCTGTCATTGGGGTGGAAGGAGATACGCAGTATTTT
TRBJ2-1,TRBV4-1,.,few,CASSPGSEPYNEQFF,TGCGCCAGCAGTCCCGGGAGCGAACCCTACAATGAGCAGTTCTTC
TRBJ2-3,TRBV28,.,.,CASSGEGTDTQYF,TGTGCCAGCAGCGGGGAGGGCACAGATACGCAGTATTTT
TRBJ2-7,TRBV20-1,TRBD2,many,CSARDRLAGDYEQYF,TGCAGTGCTAGAGATCGACTAGCGGGAGACTACGAGCAGTACTTC
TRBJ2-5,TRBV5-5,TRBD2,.,CASSWRVAGGNKETQYF,TGTGCCAGCAGCTGGCGGGTAGCGGGGGGGAATAAGGAGACCCAGTACTTC
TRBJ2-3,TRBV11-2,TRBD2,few,CASSLIAGGNTQYF,TGTGCCAGCAGCTTAATAGCGGGGGGGAATACGCAGTATTTT
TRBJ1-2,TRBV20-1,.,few,CSDAQGMNYGYTF,TGCAGTGACGCACAGGGTATGAACTATGGCTACACCTTC
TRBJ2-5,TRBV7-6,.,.,CASRSINLRETQYF,TGTGCCAGCAGGTCGATAAATCTCCGGGAGACCCAGTACTTC
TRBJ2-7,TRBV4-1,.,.,CASSQAQRGYEQYF,TGCGCCAGCAGCCAAGCCCAGAGGGGCTACGAGCAGTACTTC
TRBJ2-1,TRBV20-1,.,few,CSADPGRTTYNEQFF,TGCAGTGCCGACCCGGGGCGGACGACCTACAATGAGCAGTTCTTC
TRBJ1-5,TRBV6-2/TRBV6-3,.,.,CASSPVGSNQPQHF,TGTGCCAGCAGCCCTGTCGGGAGCAATCAGCCCCAGCATTTT
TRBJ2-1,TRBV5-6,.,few,CASSLGGAPEDEQFF,TGTGCCAGCAGCTTGGGGGGGGCTCCTGAGGATGAGCAGTTCTTC
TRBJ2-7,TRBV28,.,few,CASSPIFQARRAPPYEQYF,TGTGCCAGCAGTCCCATTTTTCAGGCGCGGCGCGCGCCTCCCTACGAGCAGTACTTC
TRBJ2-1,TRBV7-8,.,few,CASSLDRPSLFGNEQFF,TGTGCCAGCAGCCTAGATCGGCCTAGCCTCTTCGGAAATGAGCAGTTCTTC
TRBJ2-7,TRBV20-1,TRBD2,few,CSARASGRDYEQYF,TGCAGTGCTAGGGCTAGCGGGAGGGACTACGAGCAGTACTTC
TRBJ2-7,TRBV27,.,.,CASSLKDGPYEQYF,TGTGCCAGCAGTTTAAAAGACGGGCCCTACGAGCAGTACTTC
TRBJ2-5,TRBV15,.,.,CATSRGLLDLKTQYF,TGTGCCACCAGCAGAGGTTTACTGGACCTAAAGACCCAGTACTTC
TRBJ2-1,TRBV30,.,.,CAWSVRTNRDEQFF,TGTGCCTGGAGTGTACGTACTAATAGAGATGAGCAGTTCTTC
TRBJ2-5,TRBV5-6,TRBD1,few,CASMPGQGFLETQYF,TGTGCCAGCATGCCGGGACAGGGATTTCTGGAGACCCAGTACTTC
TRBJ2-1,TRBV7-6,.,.,CASSLDSLRSMANNEQFF,TGTGCCAGCAGCTTAGATTCTTTGCGTAGCATGGCGAACAATGAGCAGTTCTTC
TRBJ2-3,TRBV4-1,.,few,CASSQDQGYTDTQYF,TGCGCCAGCAGTCAAGATCAGGGGTACACAGATACGCAGTATTTT
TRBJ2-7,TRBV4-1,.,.,CASSLRGGQYEQYF,TGCGCCAGCAGCCTAAGGGGAGGACAGTACGAGCAGTACTTC
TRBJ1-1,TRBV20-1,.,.,CSAATGGSNTEAFF,TGCAGTGCTGCGACAGGAGGGTCCAACACTGAAGCTTTCTTT
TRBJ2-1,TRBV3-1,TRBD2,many,CASSQDLAGYNEQFF,TGTGCCAGCAGCCAAGATCTAGCGGGGTACAATGAGCAGTTCTTC
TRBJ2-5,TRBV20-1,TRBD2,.,CSARGLALNQETQYF,TGCAGTGCTAGAGGACTAGCGTTAAACCAAGAGACCCAGTACTTC